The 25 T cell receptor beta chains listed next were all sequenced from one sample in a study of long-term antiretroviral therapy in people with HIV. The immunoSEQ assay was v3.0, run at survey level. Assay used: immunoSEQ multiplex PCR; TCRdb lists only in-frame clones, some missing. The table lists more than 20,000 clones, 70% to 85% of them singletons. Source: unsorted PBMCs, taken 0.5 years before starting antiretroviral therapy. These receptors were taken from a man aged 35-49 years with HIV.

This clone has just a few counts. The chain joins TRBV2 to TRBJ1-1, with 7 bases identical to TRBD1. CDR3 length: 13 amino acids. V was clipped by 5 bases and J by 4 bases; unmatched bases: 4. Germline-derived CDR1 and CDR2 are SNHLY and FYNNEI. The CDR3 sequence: CASSNRQGTEAFF. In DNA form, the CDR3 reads TGTGCCAGCAGTAACCGACAGGGCACTGAAGCTTTCTTT.

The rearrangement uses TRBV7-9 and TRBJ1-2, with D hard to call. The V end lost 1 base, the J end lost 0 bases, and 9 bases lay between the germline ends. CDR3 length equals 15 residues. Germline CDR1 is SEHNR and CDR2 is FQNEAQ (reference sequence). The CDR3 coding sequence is TGTGCCAGCAGCTTAGGCAACTCCCCTAACTATGGCTACACCTTC. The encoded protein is CASSLGNSPNYGYTF.

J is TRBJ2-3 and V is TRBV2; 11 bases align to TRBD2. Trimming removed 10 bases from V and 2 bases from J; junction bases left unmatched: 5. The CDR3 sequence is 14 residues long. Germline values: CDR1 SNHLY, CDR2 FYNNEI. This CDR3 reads CATHSGGATDTQYF. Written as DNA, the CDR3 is TGTGCCACTCATAGCGGGGGGGCCACAGATACGCAGTATTTT.

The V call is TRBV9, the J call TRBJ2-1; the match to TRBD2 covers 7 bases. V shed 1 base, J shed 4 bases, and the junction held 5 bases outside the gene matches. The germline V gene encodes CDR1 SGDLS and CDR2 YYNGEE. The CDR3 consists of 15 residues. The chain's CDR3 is CASSVRLAPYNEQFF. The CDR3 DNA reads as TGTGCCAGCAGCGTACGACTAGCACCTTACAATGAGCAGTTCTTC.

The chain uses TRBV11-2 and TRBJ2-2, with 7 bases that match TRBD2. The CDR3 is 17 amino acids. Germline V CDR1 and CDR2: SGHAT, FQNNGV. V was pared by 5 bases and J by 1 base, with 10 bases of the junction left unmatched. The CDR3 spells CASSPTPRGGNTGELFF. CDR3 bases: TGTGCCAGCAGCCCCACCCCGCGCGGGGGGAACACCGGGGAGCTGTTTTTT.

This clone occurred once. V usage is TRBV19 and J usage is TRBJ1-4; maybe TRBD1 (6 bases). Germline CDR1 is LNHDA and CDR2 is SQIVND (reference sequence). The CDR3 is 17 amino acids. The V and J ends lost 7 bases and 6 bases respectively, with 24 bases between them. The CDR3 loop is CASIWGHFLSVDEKLFF. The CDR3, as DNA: TGTGCCAGTATATGGGGACACTTTTTATCGGTAGATGAAAAACTGTTTTTT.

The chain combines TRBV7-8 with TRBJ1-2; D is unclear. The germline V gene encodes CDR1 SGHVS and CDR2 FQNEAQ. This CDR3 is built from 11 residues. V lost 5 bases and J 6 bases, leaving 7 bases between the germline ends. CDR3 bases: TGTGCCAGCAGCAAGGAGGATGGCTACACCTTC. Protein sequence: CASSKEDGYTF.

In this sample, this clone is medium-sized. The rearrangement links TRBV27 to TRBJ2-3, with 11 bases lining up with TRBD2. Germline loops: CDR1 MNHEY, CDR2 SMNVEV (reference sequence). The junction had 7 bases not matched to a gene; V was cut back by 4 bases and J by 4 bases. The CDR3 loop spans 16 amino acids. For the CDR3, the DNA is TGTGCCAGCAGTTCTTTAGCGGGGGGGCCCCCAGATACGCAGTATTTT. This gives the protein CASSSLAGGPPDTQYF.

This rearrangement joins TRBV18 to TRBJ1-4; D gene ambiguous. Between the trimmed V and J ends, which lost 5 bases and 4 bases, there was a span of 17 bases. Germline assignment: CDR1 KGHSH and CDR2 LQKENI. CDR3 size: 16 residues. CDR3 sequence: CASSTTPGPLNEKLFF. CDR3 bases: TGTGCCAGCTCAACGACACCGGGCCCTCTTAATGAAAAACTGTTTTTT.

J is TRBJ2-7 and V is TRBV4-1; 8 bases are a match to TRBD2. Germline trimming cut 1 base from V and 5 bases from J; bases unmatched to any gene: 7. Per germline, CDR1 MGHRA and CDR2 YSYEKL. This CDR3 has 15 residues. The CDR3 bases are TGCGCCAGCAGCCAAGGAGGATCCGGGGGGGACGAGCAGTACTTC. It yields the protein CASSQGGSGGDEQYF.

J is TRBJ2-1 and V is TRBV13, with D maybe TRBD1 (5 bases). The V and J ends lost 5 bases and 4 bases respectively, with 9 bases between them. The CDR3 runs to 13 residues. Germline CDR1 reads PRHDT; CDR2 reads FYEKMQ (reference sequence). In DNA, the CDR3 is TGTGCCAGCAGCCCCCCAGGGTACAATGAGCAGTTCTTC. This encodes CASSPPGYNEQFF.

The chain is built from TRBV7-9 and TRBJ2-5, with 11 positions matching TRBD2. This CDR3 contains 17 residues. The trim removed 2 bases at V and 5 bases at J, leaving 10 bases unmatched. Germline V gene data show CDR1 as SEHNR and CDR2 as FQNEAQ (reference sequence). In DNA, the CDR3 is TGTGCCAGCAGCTTATTACTAGCGGGGGCCGGGGTTGAGACCCAGTACTTC. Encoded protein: CASSLLLAGAGVETQYF. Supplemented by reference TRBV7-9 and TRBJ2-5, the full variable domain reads DTGVSQNPRHKITKRGQNVTFRCDPISEHNRLYWYRQTLGQGPEFLTYFQNEAQLEKSRLLSDRFSAERPKGSFSTLEIQRTEQGDSAMYLCASSLLLAGAGVETQYFGPGTRLLVL.

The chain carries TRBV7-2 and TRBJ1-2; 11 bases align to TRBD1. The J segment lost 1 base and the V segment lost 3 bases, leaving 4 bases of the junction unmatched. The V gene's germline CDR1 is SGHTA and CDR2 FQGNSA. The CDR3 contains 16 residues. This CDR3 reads CASSFTGTGGNYGYTF. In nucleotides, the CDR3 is TGTGCCAGCAGCTTTACCGGGACAGGGGGTAACTATGGCTACACCTTC.

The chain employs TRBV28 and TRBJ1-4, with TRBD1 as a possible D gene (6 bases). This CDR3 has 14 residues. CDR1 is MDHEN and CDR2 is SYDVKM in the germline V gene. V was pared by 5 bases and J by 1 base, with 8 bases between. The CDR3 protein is CASSLTGTNEKLFF. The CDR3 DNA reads TGTGCCAGCAGTCTGACAGGAACTAATGAAAAACTGTTTTTT.

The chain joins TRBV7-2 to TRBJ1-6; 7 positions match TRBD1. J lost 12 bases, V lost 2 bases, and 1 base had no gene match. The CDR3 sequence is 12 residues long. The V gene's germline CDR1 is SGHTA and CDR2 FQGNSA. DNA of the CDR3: TGTGCCAGCAGCTTAAACAGGGGACCCCTCCACTTT. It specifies CASSLNRGPLHF. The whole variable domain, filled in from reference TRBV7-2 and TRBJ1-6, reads GAGVSQSPSNKVTEKGKDVELRCDPISGHTALYWYRQSLGQGLEFLIYFQGNSAPDKSGLPSDRFSAERTGGSVSTLTIQRTQQEDSAVYLCASSLNRGPLHFGNGTRLTVT.

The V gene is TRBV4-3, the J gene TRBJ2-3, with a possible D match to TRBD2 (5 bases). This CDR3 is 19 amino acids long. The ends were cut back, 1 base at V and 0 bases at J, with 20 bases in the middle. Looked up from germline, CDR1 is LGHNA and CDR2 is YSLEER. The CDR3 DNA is TGCGCCAGCAGCCAAGGCGTGGCAGAGAGGGTGCCTAGCACAGATACGCAGTATTTT. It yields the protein CASSQGVAERVPSTDTQYF.

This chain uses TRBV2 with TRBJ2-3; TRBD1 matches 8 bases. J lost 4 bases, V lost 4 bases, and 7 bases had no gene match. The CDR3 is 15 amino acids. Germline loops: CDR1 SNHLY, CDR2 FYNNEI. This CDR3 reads CASSGRQGRADTQYF. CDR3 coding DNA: TGTGCCAGCAGTGGACGACAGGGGCGGGCAGATACGCAGTATTTT.

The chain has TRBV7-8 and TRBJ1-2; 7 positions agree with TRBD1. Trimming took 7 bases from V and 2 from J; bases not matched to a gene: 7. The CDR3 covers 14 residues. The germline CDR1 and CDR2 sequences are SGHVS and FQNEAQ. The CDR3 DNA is TGTGCCAGCACCCCAGAAGGGGGCAACTATGGCTACACCTTC. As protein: CASTPEGGNYGYTF.

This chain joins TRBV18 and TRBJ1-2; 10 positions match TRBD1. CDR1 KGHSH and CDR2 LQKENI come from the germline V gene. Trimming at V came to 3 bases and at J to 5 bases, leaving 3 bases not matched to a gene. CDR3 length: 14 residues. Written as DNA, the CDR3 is TGTGCCAGCTCACCCGACAGGGGGCTGTATGGCTACACCTTC. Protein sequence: CASSPDRGLYGYTF.

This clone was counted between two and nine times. The CDR3, as DNA: TGTGCCAGCAGGCCCCGAGCGGGGGTGACCTACGAGCAGTACTTC. As protein: CASRPRAGVTYEQYF. The chain carries TRBV7-2 and TRBJ2-7; 8 bases line up with TRBD2. Trimming at V came to 6 bases and at J to 2 bases, leaving 9 bases not matched to a gene. CDR1 and CDR2 (germline): SGHTA, FQGNSA. The CDR3 totals 15 residues.

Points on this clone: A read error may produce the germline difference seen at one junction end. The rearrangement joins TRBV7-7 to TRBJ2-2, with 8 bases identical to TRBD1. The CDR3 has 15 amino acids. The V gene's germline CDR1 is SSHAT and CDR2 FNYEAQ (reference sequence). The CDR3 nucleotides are TGTGCTAGCAGCTTAGGGACAGGGAACACCGGGGAGCTGTTTTTT. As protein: CASSLGTGNTGELFF.

The CDR3 here is CASSLNSRETQYF. CDR3 nucleotide sequence: TGTGCCAGCAGCCTTAACTCGAGGGAGACCCAGTACTTC. The rearrangement joins TRBV9 to TRBJ2-5; D gene unclear. From germline, CDR1 is SGDLS and CDR2 YYNGEE. Trimming pared 4 bases from V and 5 bases from J, leaving 12 bases between. This CDR3 spans 13 amino acids.

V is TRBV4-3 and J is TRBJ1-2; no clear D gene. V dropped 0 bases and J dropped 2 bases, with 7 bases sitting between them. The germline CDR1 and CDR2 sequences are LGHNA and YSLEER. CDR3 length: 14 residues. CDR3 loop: CASSQDTLNYGYTF. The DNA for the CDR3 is TGCGCCAGCAGCCAAGATACCCTGAACTATGGCTACACCTTC.

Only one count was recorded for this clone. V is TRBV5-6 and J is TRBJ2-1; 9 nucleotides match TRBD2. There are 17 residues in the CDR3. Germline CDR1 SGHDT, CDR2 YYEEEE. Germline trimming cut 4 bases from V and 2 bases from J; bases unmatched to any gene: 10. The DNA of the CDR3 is TGTGCCAGCAGCGTGACGGCGGGGGGGGTTACCTACAATGAGCAGTTCTTC. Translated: CASSVTAGGVTYNEQFF.

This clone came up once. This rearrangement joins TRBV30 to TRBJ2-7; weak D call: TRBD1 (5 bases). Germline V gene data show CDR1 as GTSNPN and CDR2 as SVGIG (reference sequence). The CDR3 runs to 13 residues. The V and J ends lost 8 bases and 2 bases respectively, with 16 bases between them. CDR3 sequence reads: CAESSQGAYEQYF. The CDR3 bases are TGTGCCGAATCCTCTCAAGGGGCCTACGAGCAGTACTTC. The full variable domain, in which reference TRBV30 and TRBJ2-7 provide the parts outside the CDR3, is SQTIHQWPATLVQPVGSPLSLECTVEGTSNPNLYWYRQAAGRGLQLLFYSVGIGQISSEVPQNLSASRPQDRQFILSSKKLLLSDSGFYLCAESSQGAYEQYFGPGTRLTVT.